This entry describes one T cell receptor beta chain. This sample is drawn from a study of T cell changes during pregnancy in multiple sclerosis. Per the germline V gene, CDR1 is SGHTA and CDR2 is FQGNSA. The CDR3 runs to 15 residues. Unmatched junction bases numbered 7, after V lost 5 bases and J lost 8 bases. Only in-frame clones appear in the TCRdb table, and some are missing; sequencing was by immunoSEQ multiplex PCR. The sample lists around 75,000 clones, around 89% seen once, with approximately 1% in the top ten. The TCR sequence derives from a female donor in good health, enrolled as a control in a pregnancy study. This specimen was peripheral blood, taken in the first trimester of pregnancy. The chain uses TRBV7-2 and TRBJ2-1, with TRBD2 matching 12 bases. CDR3: CASSTRLAGAYEQFF. CDR3 nucleotide sequence: TGTGCCAGCAGCACGAGACTAGCGGGAGCCTATGAGCAGTTCTTC.